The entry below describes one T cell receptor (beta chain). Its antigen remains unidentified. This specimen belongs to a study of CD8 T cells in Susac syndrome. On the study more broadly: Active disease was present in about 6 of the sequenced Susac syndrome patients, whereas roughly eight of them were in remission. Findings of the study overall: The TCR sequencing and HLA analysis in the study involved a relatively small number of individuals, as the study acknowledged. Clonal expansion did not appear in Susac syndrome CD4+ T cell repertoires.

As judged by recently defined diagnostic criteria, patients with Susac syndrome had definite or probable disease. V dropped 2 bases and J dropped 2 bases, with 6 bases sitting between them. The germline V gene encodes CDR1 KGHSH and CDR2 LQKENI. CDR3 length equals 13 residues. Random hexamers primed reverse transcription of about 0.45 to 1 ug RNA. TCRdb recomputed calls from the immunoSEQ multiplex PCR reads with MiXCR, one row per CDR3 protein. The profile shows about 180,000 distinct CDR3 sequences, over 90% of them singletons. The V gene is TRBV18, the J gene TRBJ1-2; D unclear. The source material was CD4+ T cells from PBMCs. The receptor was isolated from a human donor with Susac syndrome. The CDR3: CASSPETNYGYTF. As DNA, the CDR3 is TGTGCCAGCTCACCAGAGACAAACTATGGCTACACCTTC.